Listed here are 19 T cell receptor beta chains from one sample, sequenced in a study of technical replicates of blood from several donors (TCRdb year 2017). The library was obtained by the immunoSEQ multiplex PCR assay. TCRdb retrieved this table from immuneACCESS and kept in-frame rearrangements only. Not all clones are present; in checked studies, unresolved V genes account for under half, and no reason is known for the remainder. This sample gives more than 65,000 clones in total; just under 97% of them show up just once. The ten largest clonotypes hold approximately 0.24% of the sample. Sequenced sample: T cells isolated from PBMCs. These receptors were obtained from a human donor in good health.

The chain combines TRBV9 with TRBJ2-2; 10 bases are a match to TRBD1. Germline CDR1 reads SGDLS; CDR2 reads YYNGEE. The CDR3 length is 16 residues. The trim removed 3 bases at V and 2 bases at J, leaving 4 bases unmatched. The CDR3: CASSARQGANTGELFF. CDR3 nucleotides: TGTGCCAGCAGCGCCCGACAGGGGGCAAACACCGGGGAGCTGTTTTTT.

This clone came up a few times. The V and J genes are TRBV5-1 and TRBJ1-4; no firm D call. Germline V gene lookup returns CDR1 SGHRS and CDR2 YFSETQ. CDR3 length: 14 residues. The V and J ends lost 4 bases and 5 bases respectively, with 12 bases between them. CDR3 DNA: TGCGCCAGCAGCGAATACAGAGCAAATGAAAAACTGTTTTTT. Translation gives CASSEYRANEKLFF.

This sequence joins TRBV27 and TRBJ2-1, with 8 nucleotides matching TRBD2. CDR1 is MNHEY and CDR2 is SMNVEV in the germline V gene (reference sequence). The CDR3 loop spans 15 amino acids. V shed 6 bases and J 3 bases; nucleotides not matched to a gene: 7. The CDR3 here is CASSPGGSRYNEQFF. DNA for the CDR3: TGTGCCAGCAGCCCGGGGGGGAGTCGCTACAATGAGCAGTTCTTC.

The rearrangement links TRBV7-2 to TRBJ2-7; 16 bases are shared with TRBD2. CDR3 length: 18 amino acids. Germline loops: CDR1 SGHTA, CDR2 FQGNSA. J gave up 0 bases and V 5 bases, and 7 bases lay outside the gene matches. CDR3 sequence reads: CASSPRGLAGGYSYEQYF. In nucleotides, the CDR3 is TGTGCCAGCAGCCCCCGGGGACTAGCGGGAGGGTACTCCTACGAGCAGTACTTC.

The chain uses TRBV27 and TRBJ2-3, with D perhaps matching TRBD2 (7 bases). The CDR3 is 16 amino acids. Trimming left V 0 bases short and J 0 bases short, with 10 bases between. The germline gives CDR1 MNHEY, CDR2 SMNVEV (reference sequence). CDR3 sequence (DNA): TGTGCCAGCAGTTTATCGGGGGGGCCAAGCACAGATACGCAGTATTTT. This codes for CASSLSGGPSTDTQYF.

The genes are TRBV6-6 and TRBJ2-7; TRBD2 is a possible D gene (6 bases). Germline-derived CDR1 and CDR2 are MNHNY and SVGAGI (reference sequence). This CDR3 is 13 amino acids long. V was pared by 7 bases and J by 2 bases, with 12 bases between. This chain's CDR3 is CASTEGWAYEQYF. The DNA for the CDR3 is TGTGCCAGCACGGAGGGGTGGGCCTACGAGCAGTACTTC.

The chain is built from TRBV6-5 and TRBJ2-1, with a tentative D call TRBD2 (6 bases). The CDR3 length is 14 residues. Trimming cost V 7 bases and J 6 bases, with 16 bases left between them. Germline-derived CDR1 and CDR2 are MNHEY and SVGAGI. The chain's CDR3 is CASTAGGASNEQFF. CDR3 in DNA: TGTGCCAGCACCGCCGGGGGAGCGAGCAATGAGCAGTTCTTC.

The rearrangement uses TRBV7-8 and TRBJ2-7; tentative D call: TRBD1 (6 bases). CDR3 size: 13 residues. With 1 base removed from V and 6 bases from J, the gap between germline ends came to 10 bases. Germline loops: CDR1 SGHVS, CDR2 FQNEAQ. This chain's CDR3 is CASSLDAGVEQYF. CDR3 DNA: TGTGCCAGCAGCTTAGACGCAGGGGTCGAGCAGTACTTC.

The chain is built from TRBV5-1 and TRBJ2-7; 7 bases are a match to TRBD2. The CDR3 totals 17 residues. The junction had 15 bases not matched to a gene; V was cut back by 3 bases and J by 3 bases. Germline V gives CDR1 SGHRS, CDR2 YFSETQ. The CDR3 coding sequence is TGCGCCAGCAGCTGGGCGGGTGTAGCGGGCGTATTCTACGAGCAGTACTTC. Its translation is CASSWAGVAGVFYEQYF.

The CDR3 region is CSVGLAGAKDTQYF. CDR3 bases: TGCAGCGTTGGACTAGCGGGAGCTAAAGATACGCAGTATTTT. The V gene is TRBV29-1, the J gene TRBJ2-3; 12 bases match TRBD2. In germline, CDR1 is SQVTM, CDR2 ANQGSEA. V lost 4 bases and J lost 5; bases outside the gene matches: 4. The CDR3 contains 14 residues.

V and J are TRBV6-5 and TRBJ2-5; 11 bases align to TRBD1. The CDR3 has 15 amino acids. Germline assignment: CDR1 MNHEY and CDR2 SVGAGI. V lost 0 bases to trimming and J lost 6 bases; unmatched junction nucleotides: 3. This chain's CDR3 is CASSYSRTGGKTQYF. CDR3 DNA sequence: TGTGCCAGCAGTTACTCGAGGACAGGGGGCAAGACCCAGTACTTC.

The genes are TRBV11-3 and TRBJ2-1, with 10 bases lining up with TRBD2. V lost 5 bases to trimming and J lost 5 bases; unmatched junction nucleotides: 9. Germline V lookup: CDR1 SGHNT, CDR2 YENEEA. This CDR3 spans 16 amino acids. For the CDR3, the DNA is TGTGCCAGCAGCGATGAAGCGGGGGGGCTGGACAATGAGCAGTTCTTC. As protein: CASSDEAGGLDNEQFF.

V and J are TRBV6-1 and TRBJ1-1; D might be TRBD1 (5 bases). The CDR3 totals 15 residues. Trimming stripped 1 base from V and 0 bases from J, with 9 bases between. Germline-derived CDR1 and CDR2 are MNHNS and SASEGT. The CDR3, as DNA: TGTGCCAGCAGTGAAGGACAGCTCATGAACACTGAAGCTTTCTTT. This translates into CASSEGQLMNTEAFF.

For the CDR3, the DNA is TGCAGCGTTGTTGGACAGGGGGACATTCAGTACTTC. Its protein product is CSVVGQGDIQYF. The chain joins TRBV29-1 to TRBJ2-4, with 10 nucleotides matching TRBD1. Germline CDR1 and CDR2: SQVTM and ANQGSEA. The CDR3 has 12 amino acids. The ends lost 4 bases at V and 8 bases at J; junction bases unmatched: 2.

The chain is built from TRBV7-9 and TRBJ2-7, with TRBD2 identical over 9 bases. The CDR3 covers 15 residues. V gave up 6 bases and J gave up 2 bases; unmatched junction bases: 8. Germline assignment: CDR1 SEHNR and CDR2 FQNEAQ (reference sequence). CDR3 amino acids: CASSIGLAPTYEQYF. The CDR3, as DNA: TGTGCCAGCAGTATCGGACTAGCGCCCACCTACGAGCAGTACTTC.

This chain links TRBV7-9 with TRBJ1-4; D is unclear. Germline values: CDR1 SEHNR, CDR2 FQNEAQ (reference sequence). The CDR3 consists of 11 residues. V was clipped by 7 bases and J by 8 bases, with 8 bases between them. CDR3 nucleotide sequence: TGTGCCAGCACCCTTAGCGAAAAACTGTTTTTT. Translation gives CASTLSEKLFF.

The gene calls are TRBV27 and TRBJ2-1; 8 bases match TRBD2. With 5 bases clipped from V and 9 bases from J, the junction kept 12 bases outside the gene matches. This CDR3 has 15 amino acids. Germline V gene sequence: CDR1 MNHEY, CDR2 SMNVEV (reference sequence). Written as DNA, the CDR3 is TGTGCCAGCAGTCCGTTCAGCGGGAGTATAATTGAGCAGTTCTTC. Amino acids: CASSPFSGSIIEQFF.

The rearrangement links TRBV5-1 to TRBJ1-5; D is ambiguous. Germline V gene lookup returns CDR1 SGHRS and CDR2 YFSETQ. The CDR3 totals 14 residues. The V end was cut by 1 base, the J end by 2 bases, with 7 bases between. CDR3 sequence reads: CASSLLGGNQPQHF. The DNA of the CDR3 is TGCGCCAGCAGCTTGCTGGGCGGCAATCAGCCCCAGCATTTT.

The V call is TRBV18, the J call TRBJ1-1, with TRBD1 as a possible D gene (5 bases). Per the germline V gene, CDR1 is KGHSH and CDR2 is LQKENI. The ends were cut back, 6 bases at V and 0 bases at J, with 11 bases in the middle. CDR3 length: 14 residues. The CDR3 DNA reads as TGTGCCAGCTCCCCAGGCAGGGTGAACACTGAAGCTTTCTTT. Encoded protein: CASSPGRVNTEAFF.